Below, 15 T cell receptor beta chains from the same sample are listed, as sequenced in a study of T-cell reconstitution after alpha-beta-depleted transplantation in children. Molecular barcoding with unique molecular identifiers was used for the TCRbeta library. TCRdb reprocessed the PCR reads via MiXCR and lists one record per CDR3 protein. The data show roughly 190,000 distinct CDR3 sequences, less than 15% seen once. The sample was PBMCs from the stem cell graft donor, taken from the stem cell graft. The receptors were sampled from a human donor who donated a stem cell graft to a child with acute lymphoblastic leukemia.

This clonotype has at least ten counts. The chain couples TRBV6-2 or TRBV6-3 to TRBJ1-6, with D uncertain. The CDR3 runs 16 residues. Trimming pared 7 bases from V and 6 bases from J, leaving 19 bases between. Looked up from germline, CDR1 is MNHEY and CDR2 is SVGEGT. This chain's CDR3 is CASKTLIGPLNSPLHF. DNA of the CDR3: TGTGCCAGCAAGACGTTGATTGGTCCTCTTAATTCACCCCTCCACTTT.

The sample holds many counts of this clonotype. The genes are TRBV13 and TRBJ2-7; D perhaps matches TRBD1 (5 bases). The CDR3 runs 12 residues. V lost 6 bases and J 0 bases, leaving 6 bases between the germline ends. Per the germline V gene, CDR1 is PRHDT and CDR2 is FYEKMQ (reference sequence). In nucleotides, the CDR3 is TGTGCCAGCAGACAGGACTCCTACGAGCAGTACTTC. Amino acid sequence: CASRQDSYEQYF.

For this clonotype: One end of the junction does not line up with germline, which may come from a read error. The chain links TRBV5-1 to TRBJ2-1, with 7 bases that match TRBD1. Germline V gene lookup returns CDR1 SGHRS and CDR2 YFSETQ. This CDR3 comprises 15 residues. The chain's CDR3 is CASRLGVGGGNEQFF. DNA of the CDR3: TGCGCCAGCCGCTTGGGGGTAGGGGGCGGGAATGAGCAGTTCTTC.

As regards this clonotype: At one of its ends the junction is not consistent with the germline gene, which may arise from a read error. The chain couples TRBV3-1 to TRBJ2-1; 7 bases are a match to TRBD2. The CDR3 is made up of 17 amino acids. Germline V CDR1 and CDR2: LGHDT, YNNKEL (reference sequence). CDR3 amino acids: CASCQEYPAGSYNEQFF. The DNA of the CDR3 is TGTGCCAGCTGCCAAGAGTACCCAGCGGGGTCCTACAATGAGCAGTTCTTC.

The chain is built from TRBV5-4 and TRBJ2-1, with 7 bases lining up with TRBD2. This CDR3 is 15 amino acids long. Germline lookup yields CDR1 SGHNT and CDR2 YYREEE (reference sequence). V lost 4 bases to trimming and J lost 4 bases; unmatched junction nucleotides: 8. This chain's CDR3 is CASSVTSDRYNEQFF. In DNA, the CDR3 is TGTGCCAGCAGCGTCACTAGCGACCGTTACAATGAGCAGTTCTTC.

J is TRBJ1-1 and V is TRBV29-1; 7 nucleotides match TRBD1. V lost 0 bases to trimming and J lost 7 bases; unmatched junction nucleotides: 5. The CDR3 has 13 residues. Germline values: CDR1 SQVTM, CDR2 ANQGSEA. CDR3 protein: CSVEEIRDSEAFF. For the CDR3, the DNA is TGCAGCGTTGAAGAGATAAGGGACAGTGAAGCTTTCTTT. Together with reference TRBV29-1 and TRBJ1-1, the CDR3 gives the full variable domain: SAVISQKPSRDICQRGTSLTIQCQVDSQVTMMFWYRQQPGQSLTLIATANQGSEATYESGFVIDKFPISRPNLTFSTLTVSNMSPEDSSIYLCSVEEIRDSEAFFGQGTRLTVV.

This clonotype was recorded many times. The chain combines TRBV13 with TRBJ1-2; D is unclear. Trimming left V 0 bases short and J 4 bases short, with 12 bases between. The CDR3 is 15 residues long. Germline loops: CDR1 PRHDT, CDR2 FYEKMQ (reference sequence). This CDR3 is CASSLGRSDSYGYTF. CDR3 DNA sequence: TGTGCCAGCAGCTTAGGCAGGTCGGATAGCTATGGCTACACCTTC.

In this sample, this clonotype turned up many times. The chain has TRBV5-4 and TRBJ2-1; 12 bases are shared with TRBD2. Trimming at V came to 1 base and at J to 11 bases, leaving 1 base not matched to a gene. CDR1 and CDR2 (germline): SGHNT, YYREEE (reference sequence). The length of the CDR3 is 13 residues. CDR3 protein: CASSLRTSGKQFF. The CDR3 DNA sequence: TGTGCCAGCAGCTTGAGGACTAGCGGGAAGCAGTTCTTC.

In this sample, this clonotype turned up many times. The chain combines TRBV5-1 with TRBJ2-7; D is uncertain. The CDR3 runs 13 residues. Trimming took 4 bases from V and 3 from J, leaving 11 bases between them. Looked up from germline, CDR1 is SGHRS and CDR2 is YFSETQ. DNA for the CDR3: TGCGCCAGCAGCCTTGACCCGATCTACGAGCAGTACTTC. The encoded protein is CASSLDPIYEQYF.

At least ten counts were recorded for this clonotype. This chain connects TRBV20-1 to TRBJ2-1, with D perhaps TRBD2 (6 bases). The germline V gene encodes CDR1 DFQATT and CDR2 SNEGSKA (reference sequence). CDR3 length: 16 amino acids. Trimming shortened V by 5 bases and J by 2 bases, and 19 bases separated the two germline ends. The DNA of the CDR3 is TGCAGTGCTCTAATGCGGGGTGATTCAGCCTACAATGAGCAGTTCTTC. This translates into CSALMRGDSAYNEQFF.

Many counts were recorded for this clonotype. The chain recombines TRBV5-1 with TRBJ1-1, with a possible D match to TRBD1 (5 bases). There are 14 residues in the CDR3. The V end lost 4 bases, the J end lost 0 bases, and 10 bases lay between the germline ends. The germline CDR1 and CDR2 sequences are SGHRS and YFSETQ. The CDR3 loop reads CASSIGTVNTEAFF. For the CDR3, the DNA is TGCGCCAGCAGCATAGGGACGGTGAACACTGAAGCTTTCTTT.

This clonotype was counted ten times or more. This chain joins TRBV20-1 and TRBJ2-2; 9 nucleotides agree with TRBD1. CDR1 DFQATT and CDR2 SNEGSKA come from the germline V gene (reference sequence). CDR3 length: 14 amino acids. The J segment lost 6 bases and the V segment lost 3 bases, leaving 5 bases of the junction unmatched. The CDR3 loop reads CSASETGGPGELFF. The CDR3 region has the DNA TGCAGTGCTAGCGAGACAGGGGGGCCCGGGGAGCTGTTTTTT.

A word on this clonotype: One end of the junction varies from germline; a read error may be responsible. The V call is TRBV5-1, the J call TRBJ2-7; TRBD2 matches 15 bases. The CDR3 is 14 residues long. CDR1 is SGHRS, CDR2 YFSETQ, per germline. DNA of the CDR3: TGCGCCAGCAGTGGGACTAGCGGGAGGTACGAGAAGTACTTC. It encodes CASSGTSGRYEKYF.

The table lists this clonotype with many counts. The chain employs TRBV6-5 and TRBJ2-3; TRBD1 or TRBD2 may be the D gene (5 bases each). Trimming pared 7 bases from V and 3 bases from J, leaving 14 bases between. From germline, CDR1 is MNHEY and CDR2 SVGAGI. The CDR3 is made up of 14 amino acids. The CDR3 sequence: CASIARGRTDTQYF. The CDR3 DNA reads as TGTGCCAGCATCGCCCGGGGACGAACAGATACGCAGTATTTT.

The rearrangement links TRBV27 to TRBJ1-1, with 7 bases matching TRBD1. Germline CDR1 MNHEY, CDR2 SMNVEV (reference sequence). Trimming took 2 bases from V and 1 from J; bases not matched to a gene: 7. There are 16 residues in the CDR3. CDR3 region: CASSLTYRGRNTEAFF. The CDR3 DNA reads TGTGCCAGCAGTTTAACTTACAGGGGACGGAACACTGAAGCTTTCTTT.